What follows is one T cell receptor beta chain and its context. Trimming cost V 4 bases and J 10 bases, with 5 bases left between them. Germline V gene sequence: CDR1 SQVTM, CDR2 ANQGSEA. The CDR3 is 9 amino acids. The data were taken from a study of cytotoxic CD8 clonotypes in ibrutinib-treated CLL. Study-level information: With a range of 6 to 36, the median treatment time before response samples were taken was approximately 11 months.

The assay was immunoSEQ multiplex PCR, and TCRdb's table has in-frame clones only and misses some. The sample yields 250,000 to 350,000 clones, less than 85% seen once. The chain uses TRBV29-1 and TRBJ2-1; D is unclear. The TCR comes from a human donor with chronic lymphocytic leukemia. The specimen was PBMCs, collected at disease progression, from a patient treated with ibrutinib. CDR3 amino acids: CSVVPEQFF. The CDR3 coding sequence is TGCAGCGTTGTCCCAGAGCAGTTCTTC.